This TCR beta chain was sequenced during a study of OX40 agonist ivuxolimab in advanced cancers. The data were produced by immunoSEQ multiplex PCR, yet TCRdb's version contains in-frame clones alone and is incomplete. Of over 90,000 clones in the sample, 94% were seen once. Autoimmune disease history or systemic immunosuppression led to patient exclusion. CDR3 length equals 15 residues. V dropped 1 base and J dropped 0 bases, with 9 bases sitting between them. Per the germline V gene, CDR1 is SEHNR and CDR2 is FQNEAQ (reference sequence). This TCR derives from an adult with an advanced solid tumor such as melanoma, head and neck, liver or kidney cancer. The sample was CD4+ or CD8+ T cells sorted from blood, taken in a trial of the OX40 agonist ivuxolimab. This chain links TRBV7-9 with TRBJ1-2; D gene uncertain. The CDR3 region has the DNA TGTGCCAGCAGCTTAGAGGCCGGCTCTAACTATGGCTACACCTTC. The encoded protein is CASSLEAGSNYGYTF.